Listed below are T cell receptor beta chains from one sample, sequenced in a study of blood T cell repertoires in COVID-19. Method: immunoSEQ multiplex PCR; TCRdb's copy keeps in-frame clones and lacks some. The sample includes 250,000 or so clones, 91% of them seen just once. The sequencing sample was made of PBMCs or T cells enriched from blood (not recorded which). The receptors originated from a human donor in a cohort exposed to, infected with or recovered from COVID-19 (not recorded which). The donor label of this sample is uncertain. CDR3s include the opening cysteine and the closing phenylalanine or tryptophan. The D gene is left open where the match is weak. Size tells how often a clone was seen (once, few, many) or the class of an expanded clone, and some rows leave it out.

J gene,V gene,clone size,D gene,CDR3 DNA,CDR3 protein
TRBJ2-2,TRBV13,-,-,TGTGCCAGCAGCTTAAATCGAGGAGCCGGGGAGCTGTTTTTT,CASSLNRGAGELFF
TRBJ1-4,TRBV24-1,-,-,TGTGCCACCAACATGGAGGGGACGACTAATGAAAAACTGTTTTTT,CATNMEGTTNEKLFF
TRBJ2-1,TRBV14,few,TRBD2,TGTGCCAGCAGCGAGGGAGGGCGGATACTCCCCAATGAGCAGTTCTTC,CASSEGGRILPNEQFF
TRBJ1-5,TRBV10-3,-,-,TGTGCCATCAGTGAGGGAGACAGGCCCCGCTCCACTAGCAATCAGCCCCAGCATTTT,CAISEGDRPRSTSNQPQHF
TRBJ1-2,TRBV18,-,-,TGTGCCAGCTCACCACCGGAGGAAGTGGGCTACACCTTC,CASSPPEEVGYTF
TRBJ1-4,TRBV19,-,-,TGTGCCAGTAGACAGCGAGGGACTAATGAAAAACTGTTTTTT,CASRQRGTNEKLFF
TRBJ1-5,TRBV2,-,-,TGTGCCAGCAGTGCGGACATCAATCAGCCCCAGCATTTT,CASSADINQPQHF
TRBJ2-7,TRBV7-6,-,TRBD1,TGTGCCAGCAGCTGGACAGGGAACGAGCAGTACTTC,CASSWTGNEQYF
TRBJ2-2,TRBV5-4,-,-,TGTGCCCTGACCTTTCGGAGAAACACCGGGGAGCTGTTTTTT,CALTFRRNTGELFF
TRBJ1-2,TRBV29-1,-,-,TGCAGCGTTGAAGGACAGTCCTATGGCTACACCTTC,CSVEGQSYGYTF
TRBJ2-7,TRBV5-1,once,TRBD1,TGCGCCAGCAGCTTGGCCTTGCGGCAGGGGGATCTCTACGAGCAGTACTTC,CASSLALRQGDLYEQYF
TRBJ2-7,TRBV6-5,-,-,TGTGCCAGCAATCGACTGGGGGGGGCCACCTACGAGCAGTACTTC,CASNRLGGATYEQYF
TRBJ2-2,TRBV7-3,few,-,TGTGCCAGCACCAGACAGCAAAACACCGGGGAGCTGTTTTTT,CASTRQQNTGELFF
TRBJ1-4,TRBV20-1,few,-,TGCAGTGCTAGTGGGGAGGTGGGTGAAAAACTGTTTTTT,CSASGEVGEKLFF
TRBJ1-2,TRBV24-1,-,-,TGTGCCACCAGCCCGGGGTCGTATGGCTACACCTTC,CATSPGSYGYTF
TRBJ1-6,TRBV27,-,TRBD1,TGTGCCAGCAGAGACAGGGAATCACCCCTCCACTTT,CASRDRESPLHF
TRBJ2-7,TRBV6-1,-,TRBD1,TGTGCCAGCAGTGACGGACAGGGACCCTACGAGCAGTACTTC,CASSDGQGPYEQYF
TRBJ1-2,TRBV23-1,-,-,TGCGCCAGCAGTCAACCCTACAGGGCTGGCTACACCTTC,CASSQPYRAGYTF
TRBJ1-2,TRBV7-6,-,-,TGTGCCAGCAGCTTAGAGGAAGGACCGGGGAAGGGCTACACCTTC,CASSLEEGPGKGYTF
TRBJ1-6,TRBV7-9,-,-,TGTGCCAGCAGCTGGTATCAGCCAGGTTCACCCCTCCACTTT,CASSWYQPGSPLHF
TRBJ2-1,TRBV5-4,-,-,TGTGCCAGCAGCTTGGCCGAGGGGGGGGACCACAATGAGCAGTTCTTC,CASSLAEGGDHNEQFF
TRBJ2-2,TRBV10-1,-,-,TGCGCCAGCAGACTCCCGGGACATTTCACCGGGGAGCTGTTTTTT,CASRLPGHFTGELFF
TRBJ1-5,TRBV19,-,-,TGTGCCAGTAGTCACCTCGGGGGAAGCAATCAGCCCCAGCATTTT,CASSHLGGSNQPQHF
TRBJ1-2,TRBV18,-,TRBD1,TGTGCCAGCTCACCACAGCAGGGGGACTATGGCTACACCTTC,CASSPQQGDYGYTF
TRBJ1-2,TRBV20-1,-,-,TGCAGTGCTAGTCCGGAGTCGGGTGGCTACACCTTC,CSASPESGGYTF
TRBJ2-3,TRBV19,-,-,TGTGCCAGTCACAAGGGGGTGCGGGGCACAGATACGCAGTATTTT,CASHKGVRGTDTQYF
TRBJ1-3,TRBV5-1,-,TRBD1,TGCGCCAGCAGCGGAACCGGGACAGGGGGCGGTGGAAACACCATATATTTT,CASSGTGTGGGGNTIYF
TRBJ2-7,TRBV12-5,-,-,TGTGCTAGTGGTTTGGCCTTCGGGGCCTACGAGCAGTACTTC,CASGLAFGAYEQYF